These 24 T cell receptor beta chains originate from one sample sequenced in a study of cytomegalovirus exposure and HLA in healthy donors. Researchers ran the PCR with 60 Vbeta and 13 Jbeta primers. The data were produced by immunoSEQ multiplex PCR, yet TCRdb's version contains in-frame clones alone and is incomplete. The table includes 120,000 or so clones, 15% detected once. The material sequenced was PBMCs. The receptors stem from a woman aged 18-30 years in good health and CMV-seronegative.

The table lists this clone with a few counts. The genes are TRBV6-1 and TRBJ2-7; 9 bases match TRBD2. The V segment lost 6 bases and the J segment 4 bases; nucleotides outside the gene matches: 10. Germline CDR1 reads MNHNS; CDR2 reads SASEGT. The CDR3 contains 15 residues. The CDR3 nucleotides read TGTGCCAGCAGCTACCAGCGGGAGGACGGGTACGAGCAGTACTTC. This codes for CASSYQREDGYEQYF.

This clone occurred a few times. The chain carries TRBV7-9 and TRBJ1-1; tentative D call: TRBD1 (6 bases). The CDR3 is 14 residues long. Germline CDR1 SEHNR, CDR2 FQNEAQ (reference sequence). V lost 1 base and J 4 bases, leaving 10 bases between the germline ends. The CDR3 loop is CASSLGGQITEAFF. Written as DNA, the CDR3 is TGTGCCAGCAGCTTAGGGGGGCAGATCACTGAAGCTTTCTTT.

This clone was picked up a small number of times. The CDR3 sequence: CASSQRDRFFPTYEQYF. The DNA of the CDR3 is TGCGCCAGCAGCCAGCGGGACAGGTTCTTCCCTACCTACGAGCAGTACTTC. The genes are TRBV4-1 and TRBJ2-7; the match to TRBD1 covers 8 bases. CDR3 length equals 17 residues. From germline, CDR1 is MGHRA and CDR2 YSYEKL. V trimming: 3 bases; J trimming: 2 bases; junction bases outside the gene matches: 12.

The sample holds a few counts of this clone. The chain carries TRBV9 and TRBJ2-5, with a weak D call TRBD1 (5 bases). Germline values: CDR1 SGDLS, CDR2 YYNGEE. V was shortened by 0 bases and J by 5 bases, with 14 bases between the two germline ends. This CDR3 comprises 15 residues. DNA of the CDR3: TGTGCCAGCAGCGTAGGTTGGGGCTTATGGGAGACCCAGTACTTC. Amino acids: CASSVGWGLWETQYF.

This clone was detected a few times. The chain employs TRBV2 and TRBJ2-5; 9 bases are a match to TRBD2. The V and J ends lost 1 base and 3 bases, in that order; junction bases with no gene match: 0. The germline V gene has CDR1 SNHLY and CDR2 FYNNEI. The CDR3 sequence is 14 residues long. Here the CDR3 DNA reads TGTGCCAGCAGTGAAGGACTAGCGGAAGAGACCCAGTACTTC. Translated: CASSEGLAEETQYF.

A few counts support this clone. The chain has TRBV19 and TRBJ2-6; 7 bases are shared with TRBD1. V trimming: 6 bases; J trimming: 2 bases; junction bases outside the gene matches: 1. CDR1 is LNHDA and CDR2 is SQIVND in the germline V gene (reference sequence). This CDR3 spans 14 amino acids. In nucleotides, the CDR3 is TGTGCCAGTAGCGGACAGGCTGGGGCCAACGTCCTGACTTTC. This translates into CASSGQAGANVLTF.

This clone was picked up a small number of times. CDR3 nucleotides: TGTGCCAGCAGCCCCTCCCTGGGGCGGGATTTTGAGACCCAGTACTTC. This codes for CASSPSLGRDFETQYF. The chain uses TRBV28 and TRBJ2-5; possibly TRBD2 for D (6 bases). Between the trimmed V and J ends, which lost 6 bases and 5 bases, there was a span of 22 bases. Germline V gene data show CDR1 as MDHEN and CDR2 as SYDVKM. There are 16 residues in the CDR3.

The chain links TRBV7-8 to TRBJ1-1; D is ambiguous. V was clipped by 2 bases and J by 0 bases, with 13 bases between them. CDR1 is SGHVS, CDR2 FQNEAQ, per germline. This CDR3 spans 16 amino acids. The CDR3 DNA reads TGTGCCAGCAGCTTAATGAGTGGCAGGCTGAACACTGAAGCTTTCTTT. Translated, it gives CASSLMSGRLNTEAFF.

This clone was observed a few times. The chain links TRBV29-1 to TRBJ2-7; 8 bases fit TRBD1. Looked up from germline, CDR1 is SQVTM and CDR2 is ANQGSEA. The CDR3 is 13 amino acids. J lost 7 bases, V lost 4 bases, and 9 bases had no gene match. CDR3 DNA sequence: TGCAGCGTTGTCGGCAGGGGGCTGGGGGAGCAGTACTTC. Its protein product is CSVVGRGLGEQYF.

This chain links TRBV6-6 with TRBJ2-1, with a weak D call TRBD2 (6 bases). This CDR3 has 15 residues. Trimming removed 6 bases from V and 7 bases from J, with 19 bases in between. The germline CDR1 and CDR2 sequences are MNHNY and SVGAGI (reference sequence). CDR3 sequence reads: CASSPRDSILNEQFF. The CDR3 coding sequence is TGTGCCAGCAGCCCCCGGGACTCCATCTTGAATGAGCAGTTCTTC.

This chain links TRBV5-6 with TRBJ1-2; no definite D call. CDR3 length: 12 residues. V was shortened by 1 base and J by 5 bases, with 6 bases between the two germline ends. The V gene's germline CDR1 is SGHDT and CDR2 YYEEEE. The CDR3 region has the DNA TGTGCCAGCAGCTTGTCGGGATATGGCTACACCTTC. It translates to CASSLSGYGYTF.

The chain uses TRBV2 and TRBJ1-5; 9 bases line up with TRBD1. The germline gives CDR1 SNHLY, CDR2 FYNNEI. The CDR3 is 16 amino acids. With 5 bases clipped from V and 1 base from J, the junction kept 6 bases outside the gene matches. DNA for the CDR3: TGTGCCAGCAGTCCTACGGGACAGGGAAGCAATCAGCCCCAGCATTTT. As protein: CASSPTGQGSNQPQHF.

This chain joins TRBV6-6 and TRBJ2-7, with D possibly matching TRBD2 (5 bases). Germline loops: CDR1 MNHNY, CDR2 SVGAGI (reference sequence). Trimming cost V 6 bases and J 7 bases, with 13 bases left between them. The CDR3 has 12 residues. CDR3 amino acids: CASSQYPGEQYF. CDR3 bases: TGTGCCAGCAGCCAGTACCCGGGGGAGCAGTACTTC.

V usage is TRBV5-1 and J usage is TRBJ2-7, with 8 bases aligning to TRBD1. Germline V gives CDR1 SGHRS, CDR2 YFSETQ. The trim removed 1 base at V and 2 bases at J, leaving 14 bases unmatched. The CDR3 is made up of 18 amino acids. In nucleotides, the CDR3 is TGCGCCAGCAGCTTGAGGCCAGGGGGCATCGGTCCAACCTACGAGCAGTACTTC. Encoded protein: CASSLRPGGIGPTYEQYF.

V gene TRBV6-1 combines with J gene TRBJ2-6; 10 bases line up with TRBD1. Germline values: CDR1 MNHNS, CDR2 SASEGT. V shed 7 bases and J 4 bases; nucleotides not matched to a gene: 4. The CDR3 consists of 15 residues. The CDR3 DNA reads as TGTGCCAGCATGGGACAGGGGACCGGGGCCAACGTCCTGACTTTC. Protein: CASMGQGTGANVLTF.

V and J are TRBV6-5 and TRBJ2-7, with D possibly being TRBD1 (6 bases). Germline-derived CDR1 and CDR2 are MNHEY and SVGAGI. The CDR3 contains 13 residues. V dropped 5 bases and J dropped 2 bases, with 10 bases sitting between them. The CDR3 DNA is TGTGCCAGCAGTCCCGGACAGCCCTACGAGCAGTACTTC. As protein: CASSPGQPYEQYF.

This rearrangement joins TRBV18 to TRBJ2-7; TRBD1 aligns across 7 bases. In germline, CDR1 is KGHSH, CDR2 LQKENI. CDR3 length equals 16 residues. V was clipped by 2 bases and J by 5 bases; unmatched bases: 12. The CDR3 loop reads CASSPRRDSIGNEQYF. As DNA, the CDR3 is TGTGCCAGCTCACCAAGACGGGACAGCATAGGGAACGAGCAGTACTTC.

This clone was seen more than once but under ten times. The chain uses TRBV4-2 and TRBJ2-2, with TRBD1 matching over 8 bases. This CDR3 is 16 amino acids long. V shed 5 bases, J shed 0 bases, and the junction held 5 bases outside the gene matches. Germline values: CDR1 LGHNA, CDR2 YNFKEQ. The CDR3 loop is CASSSRTGPNTGELFF. Written as DNA, the CDR3 is TGTGCCAGCAGCTCTCGGACAGGGCCGAACACCGGGGAGCTGTTTTTT.

This clone was seen a handful of times. This sequence joins TRBV5-1 and TRBJ1-1, with unresolved D. V lost 3 bases to trimming and J lost 1 base, with 13 bases between them. The V gene's germline CDR1 is SGHRS and CDR2 YFSETQ. The CDR3 extends over 15 amino acids. CDR3 amino acids: CASSSLRAGNTEAFF. The CDR3 region has the DNA TGCGCCAGCAGCTCCCTAAGAGCCGGGAACACTGAAGCTTTCTTT.

This clone came up a few times. V usage is TRBV10-3 and J usage is TRBJ1-1; D gene unclear. Germline V CDR1 and CDR2: ENHRY, SYGVKD. The CDR3 has 13 amino acids. With 0 bases removed from V and 2 bases from J, the gap between germline ends came to 4 bases. The CDR3 sequence is CAISESRNTEAFF. The CDR3 region has the DNA TGTGCCATCAGTGAGTCGAGAAACACTGAAGCTTTCTTT.

CDR3 amino acids: CASSFDEAEAFF. CDR3 DNA sequence: TGTGCCAGCAGCTTCGACGAGGCTGAAGCTTTCTTT. The chain has TRBV5-6 and TRBJ1-1, with D hard to call. Germline CDR1 is SGHDT and CDR2 is YYEEEE. The CDR3 totals 12 residues. Trimming removed 2 bases from V and 6 bases from J, with 8 bases in between.

The chain links TRBV28 to TRBJ2-7; D possibly corresponds to TRBD2 (5 bases). Germline V gene data show CDR1 as MDHEN and CDR2 as SYDVKM. The CDR3 totals 11 residues. With 8 bases removed from V and 5 bases from J, the gap between germline ends came to 10 bases. CDR3: CASAERDEQYF. The DNA for the CDR3 is TGTGCCAGCGCTGAGAGGGACGAGCAGTACTTC.

V usage is TRBV5-1 and J usage is TRBJ2-7; 9 nucleotides agree with TRBD2. The V and J ends lost 0 bases and 7 bases, in that order; junction bases with no gene match: 11. The CDR3 totals 16 residues. CDR1 is SGHRS and CDR2 is YFSETQ in the germline V gene. This CDR3 reads CASSLDSGSWSKEQYF. CDR3 bases: TGCGCCAGCAGCTTGGATAGCGGGAGTTGGAGTAAGGAGCAGTACTTC. Variable domain in full (rest from reference TRBV5-1 and TRBJ2-7): KAGVTQTPRYLIKTRGQQVTLSCSPISGHRSVSWYQQTPGQGLQFLFEYFSETQRNKGNFPGRFSGRQFSNSRSEMNVSTLELGDSALYLCASSLDSGSWSKEQYFGPGTRLTVT.

This clone was counted many times. The rearrangement joins TRBV28 to TRBJ1-5; a weak D match, TRBD1 (6 bases). This CDR3 spans 17 amino acids. CDR1 MDHEN and CDR2 SYDVKM come from the germline V gene. Trimming took off 2 bases at V and 1 base at J, with 15 bases between the two ends. CDR3 DNA sequence: TGTGCCAGCAGTTTAAATCGGACAGAGACAAGCAATCAGCCCCAGCATTTT. Translating gives CASSLNRTETSNQPQHF.